This TCR beta chain was profiled in a study of shared clonotypes between healthy human individuals. Overall study: Per donor, three plates held CD4 naive cells, three held CD4 memory, two held CD8 naive and one held CD8 memory. Study conclusions and caveats: Sequencing of the sorted subsets was shown by rarefaction to be incomplete despite large depth. Sharing across four donors was highest in naive CD4 (approximately 5%) and lowest in memory CD8 (roughly 0.4%).

Naivety among CD8 cells was defined by CD45RO negativity and positive CCR7 selection, thereby excluding terminally differentiated effector memory CD45RA+ cells. Concerning this clone: Its antigen is unidentified.

Germline CDR1 and CDR2: KGHSH and LQKENI. Trimming shortened V by 3 bases and J by 2 bases, and 20 bases separated the two germline ends. This CDR3 contains 19 residues. Sequencing used immunoSEQ multiplex PCR; TCRdb keeps in-frame clones, though not all of them. The table has millions of clones, about 94% seen once. The sequence came from a man between 18 and 35 years old in good health. Sequencing used naive CD8+ T cells sorted from blood. This chain joins TRBV18 and TRBJ2-6, with D unclear. The CDR3, as DNA: TGTGCCAGCTCACCTCGAAGGACCCCAGAGCGTCCTGGGGCCAACGTCCTGACTTTC. Translating gives CASSPRRTPERPGANVLTF.